Presented here are 9 T cell receptor beta chains from one specimen sequenced in a study of PD-1 blockade in classical Hodgkin lymphoma. The assay was immunoSEQ multiplex PCR, and TCRdb's table has in-frame clones only and misses some. This table has 20,000 to 25,000 clones, 80% appearing once. Every patient was affected by relapse after autologous stem cell transplantation, while exposure to brentuximab vedotin was not uniform. This specimen consisted of peripheral blood mononuclear cells (PBMCs), obtained before the second cycle of nivolumab. Every receptor here comes from a human donor with classical Hodgkin lymphoma.

This clone was found a few times. The chain combines TRBV19 with TRBJ2-1; D not resolved. The length of the CDR3 is 13 residues. Trimming took off 4 bases at V and 8 bases at J, with 12 bases between the two ends. Germline values: CDR1 LNHDA, CDR2 SQIVND (reference sequence). The CDR3 DNA follows: TGTGCCAGTAGTAGGGCCCTTCGGGATGAGCAGTTCTTC. This encodes CASSRALRDEQFF.

This rearrangement joins TRBV6-5 to TRBJ2-3; the D gene is possibly TRBD1 (6 bases). Trimming took 7 bases from V and 6 from J, leaving 14 bases between them. The germline V gene has CDR1 MNHEY and CDR2 SVGAGI. The length of the CDR3 is 13 residues. CDR3 region: CASKLQGSDTQYF. The CDR3 DNA sequence: TGTGCCAGCAAGCTACAGGGATCCGATACGCAGTATTTT.

In its sample, this clone was seen a few times. The chain employs TRBV27 and TRBJ1-1; D possibly corresponds to TRBD1 (5 bases). CDR1 and CDR2 (germline): MNHEY, SMNVEV (reference sequence). With 7 bases removed from V and 7 bases from J, the gap between germline ends came to 19 bases. The CDR3 spans 14 residues. CDR3 amino acids: CASKRSGRPFEAFF. The CDR3 bases are TGTGCCAGCAAGCGTTCAGGGCGTCCCTTTGAAGCTTTCTTT.

The gene calls are TRBV19 and TRBJ1-5, with TRBD1 as a possible D gene (5 bases). Looked up from germline, CDR1 is LNHDA and CDR2 is SQIVND (reference sequence). This CDR3 contains 15 residues. Trimming stripped 3 bases from V and 5 bases from J, with 14 bases between. Here the CDR3 reads CASSMRRRDDQPQHF. The CDR3 DNA is TGTGCCAGTAGTATGAGGCGCAGGGACGATCAGCCCCAGCATTTT.

The V and J genes are TRBV7-9 and TRBJ2-1; TRBD1 or TRBD2 may be the D gene (5 bases each). V was pared by 6 bases and J by 9 bases, with 15 bases between. The germline CDR1 and CDR2 sequences are SEHNR and FQNEAQ (reference sequence). The CDR3 contains 13 residues. The CDR3 protein is CASRQDLAPEQFF. The CDR3 nucleotides are TGTGCCAGCAGACAGGACTTAGCCCCTGAGCAGTTCTTC.

The chain is built from TRBV27 and TRBJ2-3, with 11 nucleotides matching TRBD2. There are 17 residues in the CDR3. In germline, CDR1 is MNHEY, CDR2 SMNVEV (reference sequence). After removal of 5 bases from V and 6 bases from J, the junction contained 13 bases not matched to a gene. The CDR3 bases are TGTGCCAGCAGTCCGTGGGGGCTAGCGGGAGGTAGGGATACGCAGTATTTT. It is translated as CASSPWGLAGGRDTQYF.

This clone has only a few counts. The J gene is TRBJ1-5, the V gene TRBV18, with TRBD1 as a possible D gene (5 bases). Germline assignment: CDR1 KGHSH and CDR2 LQKENI. This CDR3 contains 15 residues. The V end was cut by 2 bases, the J end by 0 bases, with 8 bases between. CDR3 sequence: CASSPGRGSNQPQHF. The DNA of the CDR3 is TGTGCCAGCTCACCAGGGAGGGGTAGCAATCAGCCCCAGCATTTT.

The chain is built from TRBV28 and TRBJ2-7; perhaps TRBD1 as D (6 bases). Germline values: CDR1 MDHEN, CDR2 SYDVKM. The CDR3 spans 13 residues. V lost 6 bases and J 3 bases, leaving 12 bases between the germline ends. As DNA, the CDR3 is TGTGCCAGCAGACCGGGACACCTCTACGAGCAGTACTTC. It codes for CASRPGHLYEQYF.

The chain joins TRBV28 to TRBJ2-3, with 9 bases lining up with TRBD2. CDR1 and CDR2 (germline): MDHEN, SYDVKM. Losses at the gene ends were 7 bases for V and 2 bases for J; bases not matched to a gene: 13. The CDR3 has 17 residues. CDR3 region: CASTVYGLAGITDTQYF. CDR3 DNA sequence: TGTGCCAGCACAGTTTATGGCCTAGCGGGAATCACAGATACGCAGTATTTT. Drawing the rest from reference TRBV28 and TRBJ2-3, the complete variable domain is DVKVTQSSRYLVKRTGEKVFLECVQDMDHENMFWYRQDPGLGLRLIYFSYDVKMKEKGDIPEGYSVSREKKERFSLILESASTNQTSMYLCASTVYGLAGITDTQYFGPGTRLTVL.